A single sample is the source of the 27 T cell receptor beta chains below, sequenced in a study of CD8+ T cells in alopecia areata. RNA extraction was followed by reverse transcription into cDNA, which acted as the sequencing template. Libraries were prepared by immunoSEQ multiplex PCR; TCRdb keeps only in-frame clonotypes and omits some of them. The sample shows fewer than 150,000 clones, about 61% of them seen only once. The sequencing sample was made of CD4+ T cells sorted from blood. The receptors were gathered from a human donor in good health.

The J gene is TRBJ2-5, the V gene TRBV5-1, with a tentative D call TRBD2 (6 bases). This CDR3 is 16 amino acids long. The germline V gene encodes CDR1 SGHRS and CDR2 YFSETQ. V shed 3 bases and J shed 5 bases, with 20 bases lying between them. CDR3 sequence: CASSYPGGTAGETQYF. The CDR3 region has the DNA TGCGCCAGCAGCTATCCCGGCGGGACGGCCGGCGAGACCCAGTACTTC. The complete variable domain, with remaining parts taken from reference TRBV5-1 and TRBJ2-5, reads KAGVTQTPRYLIKTRGQQVTLSCSPISGHRSVSWYQQTPGQGLQFLFEYFSETQRNKGNFPGRFSGRQFSNSRSEMNVSTLELGDSALYLCASSYPGGTAGETQYFGPGTRLLVL.

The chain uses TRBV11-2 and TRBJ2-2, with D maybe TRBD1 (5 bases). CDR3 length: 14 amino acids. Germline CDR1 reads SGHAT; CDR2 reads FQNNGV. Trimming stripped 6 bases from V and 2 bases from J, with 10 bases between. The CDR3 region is CASRLDTNTGELFF. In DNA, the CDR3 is TGTGCCAGCAGATTGGACACAAACACCGGGGAGCTGTTTTTT.

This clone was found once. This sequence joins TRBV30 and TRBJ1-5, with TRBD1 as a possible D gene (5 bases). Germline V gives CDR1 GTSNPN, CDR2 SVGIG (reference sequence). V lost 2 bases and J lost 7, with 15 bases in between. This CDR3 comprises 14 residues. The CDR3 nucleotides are TGTGCCTGGAGTCCGTCGGCTCGGGGGCAGCCCCAGCATTTT. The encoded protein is CAWSPSARGQPQHF.

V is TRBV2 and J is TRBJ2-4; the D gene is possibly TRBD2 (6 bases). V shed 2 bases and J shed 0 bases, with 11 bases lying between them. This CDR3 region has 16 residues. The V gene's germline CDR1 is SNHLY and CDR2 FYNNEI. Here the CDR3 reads CASSEMEGLAKNIQYF. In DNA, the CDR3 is TGTGCCAGCAGTGAAATGGAGGGCTTAGCCAAAAACATTCAGTACTTC. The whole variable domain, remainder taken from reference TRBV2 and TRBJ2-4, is EPEVTQTPSHQVTQMGQEVILRCVPISNHLYFYWYRQILGQKVEFLVSFYNNEISEKSEIFDDQFSVERPDGSNFTLKIRSTKLEDSAMYFCASSEMEGLAKNIQYFGAGTRLSVL.

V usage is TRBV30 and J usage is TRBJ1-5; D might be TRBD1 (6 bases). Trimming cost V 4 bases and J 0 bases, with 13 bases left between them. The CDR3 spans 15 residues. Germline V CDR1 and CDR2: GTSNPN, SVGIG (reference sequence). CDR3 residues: CAWTPTGYSNQPQHF. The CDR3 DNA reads TGTGCCTGGACCCCGACAGGCTATAGCAATCAGCCCCAGCATTTT.

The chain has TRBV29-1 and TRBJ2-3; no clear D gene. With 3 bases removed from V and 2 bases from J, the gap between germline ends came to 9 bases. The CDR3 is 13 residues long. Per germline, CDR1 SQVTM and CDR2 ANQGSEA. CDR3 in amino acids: CSVDVGSTDTQYF. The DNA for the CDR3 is TGCAGCGTTGATGTGGGATCCACAGATACGCAGTATTTT.

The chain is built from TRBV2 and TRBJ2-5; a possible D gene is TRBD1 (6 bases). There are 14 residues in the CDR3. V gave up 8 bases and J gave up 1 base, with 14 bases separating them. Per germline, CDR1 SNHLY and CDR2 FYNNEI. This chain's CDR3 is CASERGGPQETQYF. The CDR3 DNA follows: TGTGCCAGCGAAAGAGGGGGACCCCAAGAGACCCAGTACTTC.

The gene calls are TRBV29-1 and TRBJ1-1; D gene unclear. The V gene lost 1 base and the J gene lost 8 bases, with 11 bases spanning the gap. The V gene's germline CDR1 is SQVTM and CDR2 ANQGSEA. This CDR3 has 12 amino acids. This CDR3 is CSVEGRRGEAFF. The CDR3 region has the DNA TGCAGCGTTGAAGGGAGGCGAGGGGAAGCTTTCTTT.

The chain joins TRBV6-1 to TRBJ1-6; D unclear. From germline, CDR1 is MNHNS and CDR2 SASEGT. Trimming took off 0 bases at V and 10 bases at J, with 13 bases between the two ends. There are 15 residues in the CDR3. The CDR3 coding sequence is TGTGCCAGCAGTGAAGCGCCCCGCCAAGGGTCACCCCTCCACTTT. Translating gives CASSEAPRQGSPLHF.

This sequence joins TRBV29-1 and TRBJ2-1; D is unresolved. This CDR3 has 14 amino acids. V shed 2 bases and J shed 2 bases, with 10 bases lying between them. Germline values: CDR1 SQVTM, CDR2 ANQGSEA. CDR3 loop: CSVEIGAAYNEQFF. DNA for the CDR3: TGCAGCGTTGAAATCGGCGCTGCCTACAATGAGCAGTTCTTC.

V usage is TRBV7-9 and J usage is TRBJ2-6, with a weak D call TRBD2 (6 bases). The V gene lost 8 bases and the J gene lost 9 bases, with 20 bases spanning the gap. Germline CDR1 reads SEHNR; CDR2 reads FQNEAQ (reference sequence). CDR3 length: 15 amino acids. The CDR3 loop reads CASQLGSARGNVLTF. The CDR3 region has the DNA TGTGCCAGCCAGCTTGGTAGTGCGCGGGGCAACGTCCTGACTTTC.

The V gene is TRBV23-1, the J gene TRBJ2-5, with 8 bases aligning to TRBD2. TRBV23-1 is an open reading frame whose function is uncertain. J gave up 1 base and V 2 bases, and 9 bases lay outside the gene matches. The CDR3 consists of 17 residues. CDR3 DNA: TGCGCCAGCAGTCAACCGCGTAGCGGGGCCCCCCAAGAGACCCAGTACTTC. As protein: CASSQPRSGAPQETQYF.

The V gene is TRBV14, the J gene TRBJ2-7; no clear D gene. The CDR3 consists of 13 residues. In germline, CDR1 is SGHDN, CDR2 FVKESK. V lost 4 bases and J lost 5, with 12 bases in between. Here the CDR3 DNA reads TGTGCCAGCAGCCTCGGCTTAGGGCACGAGCAGTACTTC. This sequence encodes CASSLGLGHEQYF. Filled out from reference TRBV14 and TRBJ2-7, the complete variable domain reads EAGVTQFPSHSVIEKGQTVTLRCDPISGHDNLYWYRRVMGKEIKFLLHFVKESKQDESGMPNNRFLAERTGGTYSTLKVQPAELEDSGVYFCASSLGLGHEQYFGPGTRLTVT.

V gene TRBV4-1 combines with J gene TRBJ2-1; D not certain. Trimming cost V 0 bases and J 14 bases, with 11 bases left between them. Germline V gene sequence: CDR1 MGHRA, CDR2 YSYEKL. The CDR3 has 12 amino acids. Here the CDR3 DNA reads TGCGCCAGCAGCCAAGATAGGCAGCTTAAGTTCTTC. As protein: CASSQDRQLKFF.

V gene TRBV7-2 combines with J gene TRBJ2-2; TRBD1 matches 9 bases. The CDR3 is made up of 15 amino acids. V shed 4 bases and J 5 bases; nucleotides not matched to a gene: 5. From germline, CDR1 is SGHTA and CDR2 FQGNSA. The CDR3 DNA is TGTGCCAGCAGCTCACAGGGGGCGGGAACCGGGGAGCTGTTTTTT. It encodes CASSSQGAGTGELFF.

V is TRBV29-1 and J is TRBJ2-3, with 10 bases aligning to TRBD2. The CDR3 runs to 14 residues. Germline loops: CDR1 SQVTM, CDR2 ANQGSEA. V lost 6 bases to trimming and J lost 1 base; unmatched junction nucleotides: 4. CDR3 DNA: TGCAGCGTGTCAAGCGGGGGGGGCACAGATACGCAGTATTTT. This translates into CSVSSGGGTDTQYF.

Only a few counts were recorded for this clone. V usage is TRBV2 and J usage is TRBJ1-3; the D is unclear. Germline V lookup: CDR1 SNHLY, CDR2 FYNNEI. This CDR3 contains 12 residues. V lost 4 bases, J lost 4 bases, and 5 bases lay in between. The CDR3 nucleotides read TGTGCCAGCAGTGCCCTGGGAAACACCATATATTTT. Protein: CASSALGNTIYF. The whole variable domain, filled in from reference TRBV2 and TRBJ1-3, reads EPEVTQTPSHQVTQMGQEVILRCVPISNHLYFYWYRQILGQKVEFLVSFYNNEISEKSEIFDDQFSVERPDGSNFTLKIRSTKLEDSAMYFCASSALGNTIYFGEGSWLTVV.

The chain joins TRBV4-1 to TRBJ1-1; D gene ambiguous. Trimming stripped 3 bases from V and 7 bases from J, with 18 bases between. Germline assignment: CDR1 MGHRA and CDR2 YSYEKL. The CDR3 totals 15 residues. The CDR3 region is CASSHPITRAGEAFF. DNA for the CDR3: TGCGCCAGCAGCCACCCAATAACACGGGCTGGTGAAGCTTTCTTT.

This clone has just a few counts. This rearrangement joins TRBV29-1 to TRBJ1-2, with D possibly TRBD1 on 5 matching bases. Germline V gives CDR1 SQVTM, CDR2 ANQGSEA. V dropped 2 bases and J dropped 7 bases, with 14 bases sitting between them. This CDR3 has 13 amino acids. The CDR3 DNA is TGCAGCGTTGAAAGAGGGGCTAAGGGTGGCTACACCTTC. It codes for CSVERGAKGGYTF.

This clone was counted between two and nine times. CDR3 region: CAWSLRRGVGNEQFF. As DNA, the CDR3 is TGTGCCTGGAGCCTCAGGCGGGGAGTGGGCAATGAGCAGTTCTTC. The chain links TRBV30 to TRBJ2-1; tentatively, D is TRBD2 (6 bases). This CDR3 region has 15 residues. Germline-derived CDR1 and CDR2 are GTSNPN and SVGIG (reference sequence). Trimming shortened V by 3 bases and J by 6 bases, and 18 bases separated the two germline ends.

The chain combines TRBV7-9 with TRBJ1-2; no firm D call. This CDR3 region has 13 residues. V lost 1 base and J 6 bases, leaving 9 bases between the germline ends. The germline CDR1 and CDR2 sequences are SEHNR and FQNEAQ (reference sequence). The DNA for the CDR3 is TGTGCCAGCAGCTTAGGGGCTCTCAATGGCTACACCTTC. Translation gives CASSLGALNGYTF.

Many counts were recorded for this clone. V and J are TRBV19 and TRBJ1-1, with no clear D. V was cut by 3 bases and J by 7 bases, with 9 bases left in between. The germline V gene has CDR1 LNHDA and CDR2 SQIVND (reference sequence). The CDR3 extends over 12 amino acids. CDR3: CASSIARDEAFF. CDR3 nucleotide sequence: TGTGCCAGTAGTATTGCACGAGATGAAGCTTTCTTT.

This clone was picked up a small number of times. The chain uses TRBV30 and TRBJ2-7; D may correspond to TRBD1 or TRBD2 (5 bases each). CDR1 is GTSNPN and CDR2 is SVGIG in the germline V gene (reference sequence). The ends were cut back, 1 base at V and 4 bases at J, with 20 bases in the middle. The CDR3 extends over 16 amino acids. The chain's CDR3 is CAWSGEGTIPTYEQYF. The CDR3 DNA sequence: TGTGCCTGGAGTGGGGAAGGGACGATCCCAACTTACGAGCAGTACTTC.

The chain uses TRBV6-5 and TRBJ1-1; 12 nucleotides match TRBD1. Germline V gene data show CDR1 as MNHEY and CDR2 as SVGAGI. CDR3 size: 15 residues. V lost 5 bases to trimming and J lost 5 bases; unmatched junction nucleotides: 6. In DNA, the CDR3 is TGTGCCAGCAGTGCCTGGGGACAGGGGGCAACTGAAGCTTTCTTT. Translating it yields CASSAWGQGATEAFF.

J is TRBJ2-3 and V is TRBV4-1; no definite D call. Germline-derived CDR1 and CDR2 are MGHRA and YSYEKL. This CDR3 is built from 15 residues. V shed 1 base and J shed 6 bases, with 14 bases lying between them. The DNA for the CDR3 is TGCGCCAGCAGCCAAGGTGGCGGCCTTGACGATACGCAGTATTTT. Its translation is CASSQGGGLDDTQYF.

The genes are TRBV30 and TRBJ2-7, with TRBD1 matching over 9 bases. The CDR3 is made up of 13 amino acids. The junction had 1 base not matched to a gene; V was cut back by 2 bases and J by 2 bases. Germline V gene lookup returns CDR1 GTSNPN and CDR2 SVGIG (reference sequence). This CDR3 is CAWSRDRAYEQYF. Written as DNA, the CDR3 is TGTGCCTGGAGTCGGGACAGGGCCTACGAGCAGTACTTC.

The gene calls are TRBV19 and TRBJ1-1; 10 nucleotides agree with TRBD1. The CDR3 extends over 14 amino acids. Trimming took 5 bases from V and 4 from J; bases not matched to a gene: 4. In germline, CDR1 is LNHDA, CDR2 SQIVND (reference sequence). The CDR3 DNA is TGTGCCAGTAGTGCGGACAGGGGGGGCACTGAAGCTTTCTTT. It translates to CASSADRGGTEAFF.